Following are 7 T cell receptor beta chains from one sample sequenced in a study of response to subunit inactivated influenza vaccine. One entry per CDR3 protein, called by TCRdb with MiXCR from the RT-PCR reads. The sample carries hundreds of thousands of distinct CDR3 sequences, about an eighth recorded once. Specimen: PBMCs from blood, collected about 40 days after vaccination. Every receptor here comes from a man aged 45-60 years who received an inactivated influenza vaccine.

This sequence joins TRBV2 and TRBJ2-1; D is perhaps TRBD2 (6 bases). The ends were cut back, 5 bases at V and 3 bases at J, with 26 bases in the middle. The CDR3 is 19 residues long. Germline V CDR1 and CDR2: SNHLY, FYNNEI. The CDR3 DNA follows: TGTGCCAGCAGTCGTAATAGCGGCCCTCTGAGCCTGGGCTACAATGAGCAGTTCTTC. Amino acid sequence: CASSRNSGPLSLGYNEQFF.

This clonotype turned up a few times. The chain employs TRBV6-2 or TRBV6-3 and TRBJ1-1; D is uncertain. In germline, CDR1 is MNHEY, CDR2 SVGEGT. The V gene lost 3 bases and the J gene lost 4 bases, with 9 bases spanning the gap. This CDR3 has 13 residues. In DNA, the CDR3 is TGTGCCAGCAGTTATCGAGGGTCCACTGAAGCTTTCTTT. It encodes CASSYRGSTEAFF.

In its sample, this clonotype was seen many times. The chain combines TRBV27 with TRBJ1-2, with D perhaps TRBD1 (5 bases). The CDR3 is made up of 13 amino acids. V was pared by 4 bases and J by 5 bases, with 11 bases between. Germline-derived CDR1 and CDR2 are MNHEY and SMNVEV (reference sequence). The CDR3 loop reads CASSSQAGYGYTF. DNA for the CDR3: TGTGCCAGCAGTTCACAGGCTGGGTATGGCTACACCTTC.

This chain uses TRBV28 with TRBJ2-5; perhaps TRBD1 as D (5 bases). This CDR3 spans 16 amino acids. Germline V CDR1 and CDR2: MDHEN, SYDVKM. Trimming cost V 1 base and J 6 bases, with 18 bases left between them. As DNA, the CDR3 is TGTGCCAGCAGTTTATTCAAACGTGGGGCAGGGAAGACCCAGTACTTC. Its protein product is CASSLFKRGAGKTQYF.

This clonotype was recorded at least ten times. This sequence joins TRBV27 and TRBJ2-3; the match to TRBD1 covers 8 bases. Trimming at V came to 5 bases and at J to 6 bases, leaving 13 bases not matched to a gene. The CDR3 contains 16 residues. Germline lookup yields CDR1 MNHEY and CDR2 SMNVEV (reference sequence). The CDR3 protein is CASSRDRGPLRDTQYF. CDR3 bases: TGTGCCAGCAGTAGAGACAGGGGCCCTTTGAGGGATACGCAGTATTTT.

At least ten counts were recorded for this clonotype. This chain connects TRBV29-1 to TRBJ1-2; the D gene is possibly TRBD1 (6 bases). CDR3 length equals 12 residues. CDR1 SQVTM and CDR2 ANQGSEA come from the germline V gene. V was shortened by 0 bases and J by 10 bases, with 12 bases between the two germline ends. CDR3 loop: CSVEEQGPTYTF. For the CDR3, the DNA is TGCAGCGTTGAAGAACAGGGACCCACCTACACCTTC. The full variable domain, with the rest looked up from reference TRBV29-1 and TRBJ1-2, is SAVISQKPSRDICQRGTSLTIQCQVDSQVTMMFWYRQQPGQSLTLIATANQGSEATYESGFVIDKFPISRPNLTFSTLTVSNMSPEDSSIYLCSVEEQGPTYTFGSGTRLTVV.

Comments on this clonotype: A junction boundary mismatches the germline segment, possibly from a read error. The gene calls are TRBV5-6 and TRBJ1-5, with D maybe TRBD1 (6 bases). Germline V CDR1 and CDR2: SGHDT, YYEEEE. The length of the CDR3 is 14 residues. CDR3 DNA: TGTGCCAGCAGCGAAGGGGGGTCCAATCAGCCCCAGCTTTTT. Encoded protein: CASSEGGSNQPQLF. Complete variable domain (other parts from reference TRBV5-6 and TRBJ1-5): DAGVTQSPTHLIKTRGQQVTLRCSPKSGHDTVSWYQQALGQGPQFIFQYYEEEERQRGNFPDRFSGHQFPNYSSELNVNALLLGDSALYLCASSEGGSNQPQLFGDGTRLSIL.